This TCR beta chain was recovered during a study of cytomegalovirus exposure and HLA in healthy donors. Study-level results: Confirmation was obtained in vitro that a few CMV-associated chains are specific for CMV antigens.

In this sample, this clone turned up once. Its cognate antigen is unknown. Germline V gene lookup returns CDR1 SGDLS and CDR2 YYNGEE. The CDR3 is made up of 15 amino acids. V gave up 2 bases and J gave up 3 bases, with 12 bases separating them. Amplification used 60 Vbeta primers and 13 Jbeta primers. Assay: immunoSEQ multiplex PCR; the TCRdb copy retains only in-frame clones and omits some. Of under 110,000 clones in the sample, approximately 80% are singletons; the top ten hold about 1.6%. Sequencing used PBMCs. The origin of this receptor is a man between 45 and 60 years old in good health and CMV-seronegative. This chain uses TRBV9 with TRBJ1-3; possibly TRBD1 for D (6 bases). The CDR3 nucleotides read TGTGCCAGCAGCGTTGCGGGGGCGGTTGGAAACACCATATATTTT. This gives the protein CASSVAGAVGNTIYF.